A selection of T cell receptor beta chains follows, all from one sample in a study of T cell changes during pregnancy in multiple sclerosis. Repertoires were generated with immunoSEQ multiplex PCR, while TCRdb's copy carries only in-frame clones and drops some. The table includes 45,000 or so clones, 96% detected once. The sequences come from peripheral blood, collected in the second trimester of pregnancy. Receptors originate from a female donor with multiple sclerosis, enrolled in a pregnancy study. CDR3s include the opening cysteine and the closing phenylalanine or tryptophan. Fields, in order: D gene, clone size, J gene, V gene, CDR3 DNA, CDR3 protein. The D gene is left open where the match is weak. Clone size is not always given. Where it is, it says once, few, many or a class for expanded clones.

d_gene: -; abundance: -; j_gene: TRBJ2-7; v_gene: TRBV29-1; CDR3nt: TGCAGCGTCACCCCGGGAAACTACGAGCAGTACTTC; CDR3aa: CSVTPGNYEQYF
d_gene: TRBD1; abundance: once; j_gene: TRBJ2-7; v_gene: TRBV18; CDR3nt: TGTGCCAGCTCACCGGGACAGGGGAACTCCTACGAGCAGTACTTC; CDR3aa: CASSPGQGNSYEQYF
d_gene: TRBD2; abundance: -; j_gene: TRBJ2-3; v_gene: TRBV7-2; CDR3nt: TGTGCCAGCAGCTTAGGAATCAGGGAGCGGGGAGATACGCAGTATTTT; CDR3aa: CASSLGIRERGDTQYF
d_gene: TRBD2; abundance: -; j_gene: TRBJ2-3; v_gene: TRBV4-1; CDR3nt: TGCGCCAGCAGCCAGGCGGGAGAGTGGCGGGGGACGCAGTATTTT; CDR3aa: CASSQAGEWRGTQYF
d_gene: -; abundance: -; j_gene: TRBJ1-2; v_gene: TRBV4-3; CDR3nt: TGCGCCAGCAGCCAAGAAGAAGCGGGCGTATCAGGCTACACCTTC; CDR3aa: CASSQEEAGVSGYTF
d_gene: -; abundance: -; j_gene: TRBJ1-4; v_gene: TRBV5-5; CDR3nt: TGTGCCAGCAGCCCGGACATTCGCAGAGGGGGGGAAGAAAAACTGTTTTTT; CDR3aa: CASSPDIRRGGEEKLFF
d_gene: TRBD1; abundance: -; j_gene: TRBJ1-1; v_gene: TRBV2; CDR3nt: TGTGCCAGCAACACCTTACAGGGGAGGACTGAAGCTTTCTTT; CDR3aa: CASNTLQGRTEAFF
d_gene: TRBD1; abundance: -; j_gene: TRBJ2-1; v_gene: TRBV29-1; CDR3nt: TGCAGCGTGGGCGACAGGGAATCGGACAATGAGCAGTTCTTC; CDR3aa: CSVGDRESDNEQFF
d_gene: TRBD1; abundance: -; j_gene: TRBJ2-1; v_gene: TRBV5-1; CDR3nt: TGCGCCAGCAGCCCTCTGGGACAGGGATATAGTGAGCAGTTCTTC; CDR3aa: CASSPLGQGYSEQFF
d_gene: TRBD1; abundance: -; j_gene: TRBJ2-2; v_gene: TRBV11-3; CDR3nt: TGTGCCAGCAGCCACCGACAGGGCTGGGGCACCGGGGAGCTGTTTTTT; CDR3aa: CASSHRQGWGTGELFF
d_gene: TRBD1; abundance: -; j_gene: TRBJ2-2; v_gene: TRBV7-3; CDR3nt: TGTGCCAGCAGCTTACAGGGGGCCGCCGGGGAGCTGTTTTTT; CDR3aa: CASSLQGAAGELFF
d_gene: -; abundance: -; j_gene: TRBJ1-2; v_gene: TRBV4-3; CDR3nt: TGCGCCAGCAGCCAAGATCTTACGGGAAGCTATGGCTACACCTTC; CDR3aa: CASSQDLTGSYGYTF
d_gene: TRBD1; abundance: -; j_gene: TRBJ1-2; v_gene: TRBV6-1; CDR3nt: TGTGCCAGCAGTGAAGTGTGGGACAGCTATGGCTACACCTTC; CDR3aa: CASSEVWDSYGYTF
d_gene: -; abundance: -; j_gene: TRBJ2-7; v_gene: TRBV4-1; CDR3nt: TGCGCCAGCAGCCAAGGCGGGGTCCCCTACGAGCAGTACTTC; CDR3aa: CASSQGGVPYEQYF
d_gene: TRBD1; abundance: -; j_gene: TRBJ2-7; v_gene: TRBV30; CDR3nt: TGTGCCTATGACAGGGTTACCTACGAGCAGTACTTC; CDR3aa: CAYDRVTYEQYF
d_gene: -; abundance: -; j_gene: TRBJ1-2; v_gene: TRBV18; CDR3nt: TGTGCCAGCTCACCGGACCTCCAGGGGAACTATGGCTACACCTTC; CDR3aa: CASSPDLQGNYGYTF
d_gene: -; abundance: once; j_gene: TRBJ2-3; v_gene: TRBV4-1; CDR3nt: TGCGCCAGCAGCCAACCAGTCGCGGGGGCCGGGGCAGATACGCAGTATTTT; CDR3aa: CASSQPVAGAGADTQYF
d_gene: TRBD2; abundance: -; j_gene: TRBJ2-7; v_gene: TRBV5-1; CDR3nt: TGCGCCAGCAGCTTGCTCGCGGGGGGGGCCTACGAGCAGTACTTC; CDR3aa: CASSLLAGGAYEQYF
d_gene: -; abundance: -; j_gene: TRBJ1-2; v_gene: TRBV27; CDR3nt: TGTGCCAGCAGTTTTTTTCCCTCCCGGTCCAACGGCTACACCTTC; CDR3aa: CASSFFPSRSNGYTF
d_gene: -; abundance: -; j_gene: TRBJ1-1; v_gene: TRBV6-5; CDR3nt: TGTGCCAGCAGCCTCGGACAGCACACTGAAGCTTTCTTT; CDR3aa: CASSLGQHTEAFF
d_gene: -; abundance: -; j_gene: TRBJ2-1; v_gene: TRBV6-5; CDR3nt: TGTGCCAGCAGTTACCTAGGTTGGGACAATGAGCAGTTCTTC; CDR3aa: CASSYLGWDNEQFF
d_gene: -; abundance: -; j_gene: TRBJ1-2; v_gene: TRBV9; CDR3nt: TGTGCCAGCAAGGGGACTAACTATGGCTACACCTTC; CDR3aa: CASKGTNYGYTF
d_gene: -; abundance: -; j_gene: TRBJ2-5; v_gene: TRBV7-3; CDR3nt: TGTGCCAGCAGCTTAAACCAGCAAGAGACCCAGTACTTC; CDR3aa: CASSLNQQETQYF
d_gene: -; abundance: -; j_gene: TRBJ1-1; v_gene: TRBV7-9; CDR3nt: TGTGCCAGCAGCTGGACAGACACTGAAGCTTTCTTT; CDR3aa: CASSWTDTEAFF
d_gene: -; abundance: -; j_gene: TRBJ1-5; v_gene: TRBV23-1; CDR3nt: TGCGCCAGCAGAATTAGGACAGCGGGGGGGACGGGCAATCAGCCCCAGCATTTT; CDR3aa: CASRIRTAGGTGNQPQHF
d_gene: -; abundance: -; j_gene: TRBJ2-7; v_gene: TRBV30; CDR3nt: TGTGCCTGGAGTGGGCTAGGCCCGGGGGAGCAGTACTTC; CDR3aa: CAWSGLGPGEQYF
d_gene: TRBD1; abundance: -; j_gene: TRBJ1-1; v_gene: TRBV19; CDR3nt: TGTGCCAGTAGTCAGAAGACAGGGGCAAGAATGAACACTGAAGCTTTCTTT; CDR3aa: CASSQKTGARMNTEAFF
d_gene: TRBD1; abundance: once; j_gene: TRBJ2-2; v_gene: TRBV9; CDR3nt: TGTGCCAGCAGCCCGCAGGGGGCGGCCGGGGAGCTGTTTTTT; CDR3aa: CASSPQGAAGELFF
d_gene: -; abundance: -; j_gene: TRBJ1-2; v_gene: TRBV25-1; CDR3nt: TGTGCCAGCAGTGAGGCGGTCTATGGCTACACCTTC; CDR3aa: CASSEAVYGYTF
d_gene: -; abundance: -; j_gene: TRBJ1-2; v_gene: TRBV18; CDR3nt: TGTGCCAGCTCACCAAACGGAGGGATAGGGGGCTACACCTTC; CDR3aa: CASSPNGGIGGYTF
d_gene: TRBD1; abundance: -; j_gene: TRBJ2-6; v_gene: TRBV19; CDR3nt: TGTGCCAGTAGTGCGGGACAGGGCCACTCTGGGGCCAACGTCCTGACTTTC; CDR3aa: CASSAGQGHSGANVLTF
d_gene: TRBD1; abundance: -; j_gene: TRBJ1-4; v_gene: TRBV28; CDR3nt: TGTGCCAGCAGTGACTACAGGGGATCAACTAATGAAAAACTGTTTTTT; CDR3aa: CASSDYRGSTNEKLFF
d_gene: -; abundance: -; j_gene: TRBJ2-7; v_gene: TRBV7-2; CDR3nt: TGTGCCAGCCAGGCGACAGGAACCTACGAGCAGTACTTC; CDR3aa: CASQATGTYEQYF
d_gene: -; abundance: -; j_gene: TRBJ1-5; v_gene: TRBV19; CDR3nt: TGTGCCAGTAGTATGAACGTCGGTAGCAATCAGCCCCAGCATTTT; CDR3aa: CASSMNVGSNQPQHF
d_gene: TRBD2; abundance: -; j_gene: TRBJ2-1; v_gene: TRBV7-2; CDR3nt: TGTGCCAGCAGTCAATGGGGGAGCGGGAGGGACAATGAGCAGTTCTTC; CDR3aa: CASSQWGSGRDNEQFF